The T cell receptor (beta chain) described here comes from a study of control samples from healthy donors and cancer patients. The germline gives CDR1 LGHDT, CDR2 YNNKEL (reference sequence). V lost 3 bases and J lost 7, with 12 bases in between. This CDR3 comprises 13 residues. The assay was immunoSEQ multiplex PCR, and TCRdb's table has in-frame clones only and misses some. The profile shows tens of thousands of clones, roughly 85% of them singletons. The clonotype originates from a man aged 60 to 69 in good health. The sample taken for sequencing was blood. The chain links TRBV3-1 (or the pseudogene TRBV3-2) to TRBJ1-1; TRBD1 is a possible D gene (5 bases). The CDR3 reads CASSQGTRGEAFF. CDR3 sequence (DNA): TGTGCCAGCAGCCAGGGGACTAGGGGTGAAGCTTTCTTT.